This T cell receptor beta chain was profiled in a study of T cells in Graves' hyperthyroidism and ophthalmopathy. The study's findings and limits: Patients with ophthalmopathy were separated from those with stable hyperthyroidism by a 13 V-J model.

TCR beta CDR3 regions were amplified from RNA transcripts. The TCR CDR3 was amplified in a first-round RT-PCR using the HTBI primer set. TCRdb reprocessed the multiplex PCR reads via MiXCR and lists one record per CDR3 protein. The sample yields roughly 200,000 distinct CDR3 sequences, around 19% seen once. As for this clonotype: Its antigen is unidentified.

The sample taken for sequencing was blood. This clonotype was obtained from a man aged 40-55 years with Graves' hyperthyroidism.

DNA for the CDR3: TGTGCTAGTGGTTTGGGTCAGGGCGACGGCGGGGAGCTGTTTTTT. It encodes CASGLGQGDGGELFF. The rearrangement joins TRBV12-5 to TRBJ2-2, with D possibly matching TRBD1 (5 bases). With 1 base removed from V and 7 bases from J, the gap between germline ends came to 13 bases. This CDR3 region has 15 residues. Looked up from germline, CDR1 is LGHNT and CDR2 is FRNRAP. The full variable domain, rest sourced from reference TRBV12-5 and TRBJ2-2, is DARVTQTPRHKVTEMGQEVTMRCQPILGHNTVFWYRQTMMQGLELLAYFRNRAPLDDSGMPKDRFSAEMPDATLATLKIQPSEPRDSAVYFCASGLGQGDGGELFFGEGSRLTVL.